This TCR beta chain originates from a study of tumor-infiltrating lymphocytes in localized non-small cell lung cancer (dated by TCRdb to about 2021). For the study in its entirety: Patients whose samples were collected after neoadjuvant chemotherapy, as well as both smokers and never-smokers and several histologies, were included in the cohort. Each patient provided resected tumor tissue plus uninvolved lung tissue from the same patient, with the uninvolved lung tissue described as non-adjacent to the tumor. The same patients underwent several integrated assays, with TCR sequencing performed together with flow cytometry, multiplex immunofluorescence, RNA-seq, exome sequencing and proteomics. The overall ICON cohort comprised 150 surgical patients with localized non-small cell lung cancer whose tumors were resected. The paired tumor versus uninvolved lung comparison of immunoSEQ T-cell fraction included 55 patients. The research as a whole found: TCRbeta sequencing supported higher T cell infiltration in tumors than in uninvolved lung tissue, consistent with immunofluorescence CD3 counts. No difference in TCR-derived T-cell fraction was observed between the flow cytometry-defined immunotypes IM1 (good prognosis) and IM2 (poor prognosis). Because different assays used different pieces of the same tissue, technical variation could not be distinguished from intratumor heterogeneity. Assay coverage varied across patients depending on available tissue quantity, so only a subset of the cohort had TCR sequencing. No association of tumor T-cell fraction from TCR sequencing with recurrence-free survival was found (p = 0.61).

The first patient joined ICON in 2016, and enrollment wrapped up when the last patient was enrolled in September 2018. From a subcohort of about 80 patients, fresh tumor and matched uninvolved tissue were collected for in-depth immune analyses, including TCR sequencing. No cell sorting was done, and TCR sequencing was instead run on DNA isolated from bulk tissue. Comment on this clone: The target of this receptor is not known. No quality values exist for individual bases; no much larger clone is one base distant.

The T-cell fraction in tumor and uninvolved lung tissue was obtained from TCR sequencing using the immunoSEQ assay. The paper's data handling went like this. In the survival analysis, patients were divided into a high T-cell fraction group (upper tertile) and a low T-cell fraction group (lower two tertiles), and the two groups were compared using a log-rank test. Paired tumor versus uninvolved lung differences in T-cell fraction were tested with a signed-rank test. Imported from immuneACCESS, the table was reduced by TCRdb to in-frame sequences with V and J called. These copies leave out some clones; in studies compared against another copy, an unresolved V gene accounts for under half, and the cause of the remainder is not known. V, J and clone size are taken as reported in that table, and D and trimming were inferred from the DNA itself. The sample data list some 6,300 clones, and around 76% of these were observed just once. The top ten clonotypes cover 5% to 6.5% of the sample.

What was sequenced was lung tumor tissue. The sequence derives from a human donor with non-small cell lung cancer.

The DNA sequence reads TGCAGCGTTGGGACAGGGTTGAACACTGAAGCTTTCTTT. It codes for CSVGTGLNTEAFF. In this chain, TRBV29-1 is recombined with TRBJ1-1, with 8 junctional bases fitting TRBD1. The CDR3, cysteine through phenylalanine, is 13 amino acids long. Only the CDR3 portion is preserved as DNA: 39 bases, with reading frame beginning at the first base. Taken from the germline V gene, the CDR1 and CDR2 loops are SQVTM and ANQGSEA. Ends trimmed: V by 4 bases, J by 0 bases; bases unmatched to a gene: 1.